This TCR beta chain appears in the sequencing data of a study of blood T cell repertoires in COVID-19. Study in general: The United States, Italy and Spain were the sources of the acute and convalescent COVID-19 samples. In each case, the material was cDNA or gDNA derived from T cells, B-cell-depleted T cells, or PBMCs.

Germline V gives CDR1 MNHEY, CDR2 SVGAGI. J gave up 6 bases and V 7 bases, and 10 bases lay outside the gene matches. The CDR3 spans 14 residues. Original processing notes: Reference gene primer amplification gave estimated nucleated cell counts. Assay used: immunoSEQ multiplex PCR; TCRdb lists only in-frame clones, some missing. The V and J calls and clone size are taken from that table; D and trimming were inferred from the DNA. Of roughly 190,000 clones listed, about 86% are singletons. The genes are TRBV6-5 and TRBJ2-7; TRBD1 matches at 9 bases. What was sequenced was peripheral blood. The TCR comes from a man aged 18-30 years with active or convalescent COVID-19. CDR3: CASTSRQGGSEQYF. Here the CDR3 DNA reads TGTGCCAGCACCTCAAGACAGGGGGGATCCGAGCAGTACTTC.